The clone carrying this T cell receptor beta chain was detected only a few times. Its cognate antigen is unknown. This PCR relied on a set of 60 Vbeta primers and 13 Jbeta primers. Produced via immunoSEQ multiplex PCR; TCRdb's table is partial and in-frame only. Altogether approximately 160,000 clones are present, over 75% being singletons, with the ten largest covering under 2%. The data were obtained in a study of cytomegalovirus exposure and HLA in healthy donors. Study conclusions and caveats: Some V segments, including TRBV6-2 and TRBV6-3, were excluded as indistinguishable. In most subjects, TCR beta sequences reportedly gave accurate predictions of HLA-A and HLA-B alleles. Later analysis suggested most CMV-associated TCR beta chains were HLA-restricted. 164 TCR beta chains were listed as cytomegalovirus-associated.

Trimming removed 1 base at V and 7 bases at J, with 11 bases between. This CDR3 comprises 14 residues. Germline lookup yields CDR1 MGHRA and CDR2 YSYEKL. The TCR comes from a woman in her thirties in good health and CMV-seronegative. The material sequenced was PBMCs. The rearrangement links TRBV4-1 to TRBJ1-5; D is unclear. CDR3 in DNA: TGCGCCAGCAGCCAAGTGACGGGTGGGCAGCCCCAGCATTTT. Its translation is CASSQVTGGQPQHF.